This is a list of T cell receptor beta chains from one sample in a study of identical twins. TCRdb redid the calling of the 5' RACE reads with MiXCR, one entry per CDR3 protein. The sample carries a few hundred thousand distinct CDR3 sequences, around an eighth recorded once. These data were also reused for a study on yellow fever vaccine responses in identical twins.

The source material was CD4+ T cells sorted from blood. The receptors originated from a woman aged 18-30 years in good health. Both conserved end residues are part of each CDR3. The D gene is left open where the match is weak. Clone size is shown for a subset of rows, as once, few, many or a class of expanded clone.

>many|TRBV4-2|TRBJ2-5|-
TGTGCCAGCAGCCAACAACTAGGCACCCAAGAGACCCAGTACTTC
CASSQQLGTQETQYF
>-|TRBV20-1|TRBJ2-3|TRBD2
TGCAGTGCTAGCGACCTAGTGGCGGGGGTAGCTCCTATCACAGATACGCAGTATTTT
CSASDLVAGVAPITDTQYF
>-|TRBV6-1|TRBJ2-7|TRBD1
TGTGCCAGCAGTAGGGGGACAGGGCGCTACGAGCAGTACTTC
CASSRGTGRYEQYF
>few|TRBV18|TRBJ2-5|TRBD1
TGTGCCAGCTCACCACCGCAGGGGGAAGAGACCCAGTACTTC
CASSPPQGEETQYF
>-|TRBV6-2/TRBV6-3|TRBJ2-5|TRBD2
TGTGCCATCCGGACGGGGGGTCAAGAGACCCAGTACTTC
CAIRTGGQETQYF
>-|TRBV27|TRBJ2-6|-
TGTGCCAGCAGTTTATTTCCCTCTGGGGCCAACGTCCTGACTTTC
CASSLFPSGANVLTF
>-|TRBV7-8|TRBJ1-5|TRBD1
TGTGCCAGCAGCAGACCGGGACAGCCTGTTCAGCCCCAGCATTTT
CASSRPGQPVQPQHF
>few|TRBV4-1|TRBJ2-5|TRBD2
TGCGCCAGCAGCCAAGATCCTAGCGGGGGGGGGGAGACCCAGTACTTC
CASSQDPSGGGETQYF
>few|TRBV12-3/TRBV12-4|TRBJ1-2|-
TGTGCCAGCAGTTCGAGACAGAACTATGGCTACACCTTC
CASSSRQNYGYTF
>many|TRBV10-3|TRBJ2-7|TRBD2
TGTGCCATCAGTATGACTAGCGGGGCGTCCTACGAGCAGTACTTC
CAISMTSGASYEQYF
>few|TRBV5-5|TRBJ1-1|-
TGTGCCAGCAGCTTGTCGGTCCGAACCTACACTGAAGCTTTCTTT
CASSLSVRTYTEAFF
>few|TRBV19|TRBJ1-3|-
TGTGCCAGTAATCCGGGACGGGGAACCTCTGGAAACACCATATATTTT
CASNPGRGTSGNTIYF
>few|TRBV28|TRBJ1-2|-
TGTGCCAGCAGTTATATAGTTCCAACCCGGGGCTATGGCTACACCTTC
CASSYIVPTRGYGYTF
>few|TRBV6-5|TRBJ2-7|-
TGTGCCAGCAGTTATTTCGGACTACCCGCCTACGAGCAGTACTTC
CASSYFGLPAYEQYF
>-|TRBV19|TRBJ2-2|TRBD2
TGTGCCAGTAGTATACTAGCGGAGTCGAACACCGGGGAGCTGTTTTTT
CASSILAESNTGELFF
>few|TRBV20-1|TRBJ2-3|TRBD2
TGCAGTGCTTCCTCCGGGACTAGCAAGATAGATACGCAGTATTTT
CSASSGTSKIDTQYF
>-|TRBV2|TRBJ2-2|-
TGTGCCAGCAGCGAGGGGTCGGACACCGGGGAGCTGTTTTTT
CASSEGSDTGELFF
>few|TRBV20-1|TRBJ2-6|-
TGCAGTGCTAGTCCCAACTCTGGGGCCAACGTCCTGACTTTC
CSASPNSGANVLTF
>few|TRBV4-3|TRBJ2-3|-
TGCGCCAGCAGCCAAACAATCCCGGCCCCCGCGACTAGGAAAGATACGCAGTATTTT
CASSQTIPAPATRKDTQYF
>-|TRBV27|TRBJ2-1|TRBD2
TGTGCCAGCACCATATACCCCCCCGTAGCGGGAGGGGTATACAATGAGCAGTTCTTC
CASTIYPPVAGGVYNEQFF
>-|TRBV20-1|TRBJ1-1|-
TGCAGTGCTAGAGACGGACCGCGAGGGACTGAAGCTTTCTTT
CSARDGPRGTEAFF
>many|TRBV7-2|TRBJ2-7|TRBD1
TGTGCCAGCAGCTGGGGGACAGGGGCGTACGAGCAGTACTTC
CASSWGTGAYEQYF
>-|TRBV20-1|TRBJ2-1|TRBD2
TGCAGTGCTAGAGATTCCGGGACTAGCGGGTCGTACAATGAGCAGTTCTTC
CSARDSGTSGSYNEQFF
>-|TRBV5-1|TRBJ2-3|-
TGCGCCAGCAGCGCGGGTACGGGGGGCTTCACAGATACGCAGTATTTT
CASSAGTGGFTDTQYF
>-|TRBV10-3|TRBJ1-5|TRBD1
TGTGCCATCAGTGATACGACAGGGGATAGCAATCAGCCCCAGCATTTT
CAISDTTGDSNQPQHF
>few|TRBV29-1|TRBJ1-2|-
TGCAGCGTTGACCTCCCTGATCTTGGCTACACCTTC
CSVDLPDLGYTF
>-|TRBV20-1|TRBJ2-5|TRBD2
TGCAGTGCTATCGCCACCGTACTAGCGGCACAAGAGACCCAGTACTTC
CSAIATVLAAQETQYF
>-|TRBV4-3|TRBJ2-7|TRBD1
TGCGCCAGCAGCCAAGCCCGGGACAGGGTCCCCTACGAGCAGTACTTC
CASSQARDRVPYEQYF
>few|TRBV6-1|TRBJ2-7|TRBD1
TGTGCCAGCACCGACAGGGCAGGTAGCTCCTACGAGCAGTACTTC
CASTDRAGSSYEQYF
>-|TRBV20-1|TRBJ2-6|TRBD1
TGCAGTGCTAGATCCCTGTACGCAAGACAGGGTTCCTTTGGGGCCAACGTCCTGACTTTC
CSARSLYARQGSFGANVLTF
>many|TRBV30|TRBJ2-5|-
TGTGCCTGGAGTGTGTCTCTGCAAGAGACCCAGTACTTC
CAWSVSLQETQYF
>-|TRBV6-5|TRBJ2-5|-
TGTGCCAGCAGTTACGACACCCAAGAGACCCAGTACTTC
CASSYDTQETQYF
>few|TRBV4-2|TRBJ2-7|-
TGTGCCAGCAGCCAAGCATCGACCTACGAGCAGTACTTC
CASSQASTYEQYF
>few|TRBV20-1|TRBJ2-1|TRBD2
TGCAGTGCCCGATGGGGACTAGCAAATGAGCAGTTCTTC
CSARWGLANEQFF
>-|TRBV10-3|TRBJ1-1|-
TGTGCCATCAGTGGGGCGGCCGGGAACACTGAAGCTTTCTTT
CAISGAAGNTEAFF
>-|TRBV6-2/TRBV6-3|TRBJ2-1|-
TGTGCCAGCAGTTACACGGCCCTGGGGCAGTTCTTC
CASSYTALGQFF
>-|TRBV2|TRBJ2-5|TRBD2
TGTGCCAGCAGTGAACCCACTAGCGGGAGGGCCGCAGAGACCCAGTACTTC
CASSEPTSGRAAETQYF
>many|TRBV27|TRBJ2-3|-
TGTGCCAGCAGTTTTAAGGATACGCAGTATTTT
CASSFKDTQYF
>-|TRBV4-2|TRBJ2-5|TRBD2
TGTGCCAGCAGCCAAGGCCCATTTGGCGGGGGGCAAGAGACCCAGTACTTC
CASSQGPFGGGQETQYF
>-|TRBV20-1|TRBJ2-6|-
TGCAGTGCTAACCCGGCTGGGGCCAACGTCCTGACTTTC
CSANPAGANVLTF
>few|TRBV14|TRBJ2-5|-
TGTGCCAGCAGCCAAGCTCCGGAGACCCAGTACTTC
CASSQAPETQYF
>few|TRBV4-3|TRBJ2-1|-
TGCGCCCCCACTGTGAGGGACGTCATGAGTCATGAGCAGTTCTTC
CAPTVRDVMSHEQFF
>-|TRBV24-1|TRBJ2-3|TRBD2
TGTGCCACCAGTGATTCTTCCGGGACTAGCGGGAGGACAGATACGCAGTATTTT
CATSDSSGTSGRTDTQYF
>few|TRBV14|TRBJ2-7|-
TGTGCCAGCAGCCAAGTACCCAGCGGGCGATCCTACGAGCAGTACTTC
CASSQVPSGRSYEQYF
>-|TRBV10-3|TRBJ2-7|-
TGTGCCATCAGTGAGACAGTGGGCTACGAGCAGTACTTC
CAISETVGYEQYF
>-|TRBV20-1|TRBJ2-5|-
TGCAGTGCTAGGAATTTACATGGCCCACAAGAGACCCAGTGCTTC
CSARNLHGPQETQCF
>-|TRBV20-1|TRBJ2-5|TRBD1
TGCAGTGCTAGCTTCACAGGGGGCCAAGAGACCCAGTACTTC
CSASFTGGQETQYF
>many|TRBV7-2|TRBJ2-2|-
TGTGCCAGCAGCTTAAGATCCACCGGGGAGCTGTTTTTT
CASSLRSTGELFF
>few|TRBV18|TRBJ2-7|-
TGTGCCAGCTCACAATCCTGGGACCGGTCCTACGAGCAGTACTTC
CASSQSWDRSYEQYF
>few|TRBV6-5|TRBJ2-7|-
TGTGCCAGCAGTTACGTCAGCCCTCCCTGGGAGCAGTACTTC
CASSYVSPPWEQYF
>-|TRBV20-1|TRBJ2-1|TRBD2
TGCAGTGCTGGGAGCGGGGGCCGGTACAATGAGCAGTTCTTC
CSAGSGGRYNEQFF
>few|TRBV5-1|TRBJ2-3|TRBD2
TGCGCCAGCAGCTTGGATGGACTAGCGGGGGCCAGCACAGATACGCAGTATTTT
CASSLDGLAGASTDTQYF
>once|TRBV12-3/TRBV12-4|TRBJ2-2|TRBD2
TGTGCCAGCAGTCTTATAAAAACCGGAGGTAGACTAGCGTTCGGGGAGCTGTTTTTT
CASSLIKTGGRLAFGELFF